Listed below are T cell receptor beta chains from one sample, sequenced in a study of OX40 agonist ivuxolimab in advanced cancers. Generated by immunoSEQ multiplex PCR, the TCRdb table keeps only in-frame clones and is missing some. The sample has roughly 50,000 clones, roughly 81% seen once. The sequenced sample was CD4+ or CD8+ T cells sorted from blood, obtained in a trial of the OX40 agonist ivuxolimab. The receptor set was obtained from an adult with an advanced solid tumor such as melanoma, head and neck, liver or kidney cancer. CDR3s include the opening cysteine and the closing phenylalanine or tryptophan. A D gene is named only where the DNA matches it firmly. Size is stated for part of the rows, as once, few or many counts, or as a class when the clone is expanded.

J: TRBJ1-1
size: -
D: TRBD1
V: TRBV29-1
CDR3: CSVEERVRDRGRLGTEAFF
DNA: TGCAGCGTTGAAGAAAGGGTAAGGGACAGGGGGCGATTGGGAACTGAAGCTTTCTTT

J: TRBJ2-7
size: -
D: -
V: TRBV18
CDR3: CASSPPNSDEQYF
DNA: TGTGCCAGCTCACCACCGAATAGCGACGAGCAGTACTTC

J: TRBJ1-2
size: -
D: -
V: TRBV28
CDR3: CASSFSGTWDYGYTF
DNA: TGTGCCAGCAGTTTCTCCGGGACTTGGGACTATGGCTACACCTTC

J: TRBJ2-1
size: -
D: -
V: TRBV7-8
CDR3: CASSSWGKQFF
DNA: TGTGCCAGCAGCTCGTGGGGGAAGCAGTTCTTC

J: TRBJ2-5
size: -
D: -
V: TRBV10-1
CDR3: CASSEGSSRQETQYF
DNA: TGCGCCAGCAGTGAAGGTAGTAGCAGACAAGAGACCCAGTACTTC

J: TRBJ1-5
size: -
D: -
V: TRBV7-2
CDR3: CASSLVGGGNNQPQHF
DNA: TGTGCCAGCAGCTTAGTGGGAGGGGGGAACAATCAGCCCCAGCATTTT

J: TRBJ1-2
size: -
D: TRBD1
V: TRBV10-2
CDR3: CASTEDRFYGYTF
DNA: TGCGCCAGCACCGAGGACAGGTTCTATGGCTACACCTTC

J: TRBJ2-7
size: few
D: TRBD2
V: TRBV7-9
CDR3: CASSLVSGRAYEQYF
DNA: TGTGCCAGCAGCTTAGTTAGCGGGAGGGCCTACGAGCAGTACTTC

J: TRBJ1-1
size: medium-sized
D: -
V: TRBV7-9
CDR3: CASSFPGQMNTEAFF
DNA: TGTGCCAGCAGCTTCCCTGGACAGATGAACACTGAAGCTTTCTTT

J: TRBJ1-3
size: -
D: -
V: TRBV7-8
CDR3: CASSSRPASITKISGNTIYF
DNA: TGTGCCAGCAGCTCGCGCCCCGCCTCCATAACGAAGATCTCTGGAAACACCATATATTTT

J: TRBJ1-3
size: -
D: -
V: TRBV7-9
CDR3: CASSYRRGSGNTIYF
DNA: TGTGCCAGCAGCTACAGGCGGGGATCTGGAAACACCATATATTTT

J: TRBJ1-1
size: -
D: -
V: TRBV7-9
CDR3: CASSLATNTEAFF
DNA: TGTGCCAGCAGCTTAGCCACGAACACTGAAGCTTTCTTT

J: TRBJ1-5
size: once
D: -
V: TRBV6-6
CDR3: CASSYSIGGGQPQHF
DNA: TGTGCCAGCAGTTACTCGATTGGGGGCGGGCAGCCCCAGCATTTT

J: TRBJ2-3
size: -
D: -
V: TRBV18
CDR3: CASSPPNTDTQYF
DNA: TGTGCCAGCTCACCGCCCAACACAGATACGCAGTATTTT

J: TRBJ1-2
size: -
D: -
V: TRBV6-1
CDR3: CASSREFGYGYTF
DNA: TGTGCCAGCAGCAGGGAATTCGGCTATGGCTACACCTTC

J: TRBJ2-3
size: few
D: TRBD1
V: TRBV6-5
CDR3: CASSLDRVTDTQYF
DNA: TGTGCCAGCAGTTTGGACAGGGTTACAGATACGCAGTATTTT

J: TRBJ1-1
size: -
D: -
V: TRBV5-1
CDR3: CASSLVGMNTEAFF
DNA: TGTGCCAGCAGCTTGGTGGGTATGAACACTGAAGCTTTCTTT

J: TRBJ2-7
size: -
D: -
V: TRBV23-1
CDR3: CASSTGSYEQYF
DNA: TGCGCCAGCAGTACAGGGAGCTACGAGCAGTACTTC

J: TRBJ2-7
size: -
D: TRBD2
V: TRBV11-1
CDR3: CASSSVTSGRLNEQYF
DNA: TGTGCCAGCAGCTCCGTGACTAGCGGGAGGTTGAACGAGCAGTACTTC

J: TRBJ2-1
size: -
D: -
V: TRBV7-2
CDR3: CASSLARVRGNEQFF
DNA: TGTGCCAGCAGCTTAGCCAGGGTTAGAGGAAATGAGCAGTTCTTC

J: TRBJ2-1
size: -
D: -
V: TRBV6-6
CDR3: CASSLTNEQFF
DNA: TGTGCCAGCAGTTTGACCAATGAGCAGTTCTTC

J: TRBJ1-5
size: -
D: -
V: TRBV4-3
CDR3: CASSPGVRSNQPQHF
DNA: TGCGCCAGCAGCCCCGGCGTGCGTAGCAATCAGCCCCAGCATTTT

J: TRBJ1-5
size: -
D: -
V: TRBV5-6
CDR3: CASSRLDQGSFSNQPQHF
DNA: TGTGCCAGCAGCCGCTTGGATCAGGGGAGCTTTAGCAATCAGCCCCAGCATTTT

J: TRBJ2-7
size: -
D: TRBD2
V: TRBV30
CDR3: CAWSSGLSGSYEQYF
DNA: TGTGCCTGGAGTTCGGGACTAAGCGGGTCCTACGAGCAGTACTTC

J: TRBJ1-1
size: few
D: -
V: TRBV7-9
CDR3: CASSGRTTEAFF
DNA: TGTGCCAGCAGCGGCCGGACCACTGAAGCTTTCTTT

J: TRBJ2-7
size: -
D: -
V: TRBV29-1
CDR3: CSVRTATYEQYF
DNA: TGCAGCGTTCGGACAGCCACCTACGAGCAGTACTTC

J: TRBJ1-2
size: -
D: -
V: TRBV30
CDR3: CAWSRGENYGYTF
DNA: TGTGCCTGGAGCAGGGGAGAGAACTATGGCTACACCTTC

J: TRBJ2-5
size: -
D: TRBD1
V: TRBV6-6
CDR3: CASREGQGKETQYF
DNA: TGTGCCAGCAGAGAGGGACAGGGTAAAGAGACCCAGTACTTC

J: TRBJ1-5
size: medium-sized
D: -
V: TRBV6-6
CDR3: CASSYPQAQPQHF
DNA: TGTGCCAGCAGTTATCCCCAGGCACAGCCCCAGCATTTT

J: TRBJ2-1
size: -
D: -
V: TRBV11-2
CDR3: CASSLVTEQFF
DNA: TGTGCCAGCAGCTTAGTTACTGAGCAGTTCTTC

J: TRBJ2-2
size: -
D: -
V: TRBV27
CDR3: CASSSEDGRENTGELFF
DNA: TGTGCCAGCAGCTCGGAAGATGGGCGGGAGAACACCGGGGAGCTGTTTTTT